A selection of T cell receptor beta chains follows, all from one sample in a study of T cells in Graves' hyperthyroidism and ophthalmopathy. Each CDR3 protein is one row after TCRdb ran MiXCR on the multiplex PCR reads. The sample includes some 690,000 distinct CDR3 sequences, about 18% of them seen just once. The sample comprised blood. The receptors stem from a man aged 50-60 years with Graves' hyperthyroidism. CDR3s include the opening cysteine and the closing phenylalanine or tryptophan. The D gene is left open where the match is weak. Expanded clones get a size class; other rows say once, few or many, or leave the size out.

>.|TRBV11-2|TRBJ2-1|many
TGTGCCAGCAGCCGGCTGGTGGGTGGAAGGTACAATGAGCAGTTCTTC
CASSRLVGGRYNEQFF
>.|TRBV6-1|TRBJ2-7|.
TGTGCCAGCAGTGACGGACGTTACATTAATTATTACGAGCAGTACTTC
CASSDGRYINYYEQYF
>.|TRBV19|TRBJ1-1|.
TGTGCCAGTAGTATCGGTGGCAGGGGATTGAACACTGAAGCTTTCTTT
CASSIGGRGLNTEAFF
>.|TRBV12-3/TRBV12-4|TRBJ1-4|many
TGTGCCAGCAGTTTGGGGACCGCGGATAATGAAAAACTGTTTTTT
CASSLGTADNEKLFF
>TRBD1|TRBV29-1|TRBJ1-5|.
TGCAGCGTTGCCGGGGACAGGGGGAGGGATCAGCCCCAGCATTTT
CSVAGDRGRDQPQHF
>TRBD1|TRBV28|TRBJ1-1|.
TGTGCCAGCACCTACCGGGACAGGGGCGACTACACTAAAGCTTTCTTT
CASTYRDRGDYTKAFF
>TRBD1|TRBV27|TRBJ2-3|once
TGTGCCAGCAGTAAACCGGGACAGCCCACAGATACGCAGTATTTT
CASSKPGQPTDTQYF
>.|TRBV5-1|TRBJ2-3|many
TGCGCCAGCAGCCCGATTTATCTAGCCGAGCCCCTCACAGATACGCAGTATTTT
CASSPIYLAEPLTDTQYF
>.|TRBV6-2/TRBV6-3|TRBJ2-2|.
TGTGCCATCCGGGGCCAAGAGGGGCTGTTTTTT
CAIRGQEGLFF
>.|TRBV7-9|TRBJ2-1|few
TGTGCCAGCTGCAAACCCCCCCAATATGAGCAGTTCTTC
CASCKPPQYEQFF
>TRBD1|TRBV6-1|TRBJ1-3|many
TGTGCCAGCACAACAGGACAGGGGCTAACCAAGAACCCCATATATTTT
CASTTGQGLTKNPIYF
>.|TRBV20-1|TRBJ2-2|few
TGCAGTGCTAGGCCAACAGGGAGGACCGGGGAGCTGTTTTTT
CSARPTGRTGELFF
>.|TRBV30|TRBJ1-2|many
TGTGCCTGGAGGGTTCGGGGGTACGGTGGCTACACCTTC
CAWRVRGYGGYTF
>TRBD2|TRBV3-1|TRBJ2-3|.
TGTGCCAGCAGTCAAGCTGAACTAGCGGGAGGAGCAGATACGCAGTATTTT
CASSQAELAGGADTQYF
>.|TRBV27|TRBJ1-4|many
TGTGCCAGCGGTTGGACCGGTGCAACTAATGAAAAACTGTTTTTT
CASGWTGATNEKLFF